Sequencing of this T cell receptor (beta chain) was carried out in a study of technical replicates of blood from a handful of donors. The length of the CDR3 is 15 residues. Trimming removed 4 bases at V and 6 bases at J, with 19 bases between. Germline CDR1 is SGHKS and CDR2 is YYEKEE (reference sequence). Repertoires were generated with immunoSEQ multiplex PCR, while TCRdb's copy carries only in-frame clones and drops some. The table shows some 99,000 clones, with approximately 95% occurring only once. The receptor was isolated from a human donor in good health. Material for sequencing was T cells isolated from PBMCs. The chain combines TRBV5-5 with TRBJ1-1; D is possibly TRBD1 (6 bases). As DNA, the CDR3 is TGTGCCAGCAGCACACCGGGACATTATTATCCTGAAGCTTTCTTT. It specifies CASSTPGHYYPEAFF. Full variable domain (rest looked up from reference TRBV5-5 and TRBJ1-1): DAGVTQSPTHLIKTRGQQVTLRCSPISGHKSVSWYQQVLGQGPQFIFQYYEKEERGRGNFPDRFSARQFPNYSSELNVNALLLGDSALYLCASSTPGHYYPEAFFGQGTRLTVV.